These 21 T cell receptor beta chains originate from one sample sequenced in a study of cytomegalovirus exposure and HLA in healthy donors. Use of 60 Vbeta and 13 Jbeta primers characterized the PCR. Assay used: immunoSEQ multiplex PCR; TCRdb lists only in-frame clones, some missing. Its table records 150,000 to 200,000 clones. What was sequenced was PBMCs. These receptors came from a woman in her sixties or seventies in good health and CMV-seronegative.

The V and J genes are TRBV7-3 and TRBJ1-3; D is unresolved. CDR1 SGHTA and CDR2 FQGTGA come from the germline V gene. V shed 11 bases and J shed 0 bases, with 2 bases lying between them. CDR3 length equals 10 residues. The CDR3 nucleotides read TGTGCCCACTCTGGAAACACCATATATTTT. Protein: CAHSGNTIYF.

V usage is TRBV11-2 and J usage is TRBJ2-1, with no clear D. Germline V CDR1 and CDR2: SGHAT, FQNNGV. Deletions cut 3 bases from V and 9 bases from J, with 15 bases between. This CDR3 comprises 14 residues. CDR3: CASSFSTPSGEQFF. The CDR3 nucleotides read TGTGCCAGCAGCTTCTCCACTCCCTCGGGTGAGCAGTTCTTC.

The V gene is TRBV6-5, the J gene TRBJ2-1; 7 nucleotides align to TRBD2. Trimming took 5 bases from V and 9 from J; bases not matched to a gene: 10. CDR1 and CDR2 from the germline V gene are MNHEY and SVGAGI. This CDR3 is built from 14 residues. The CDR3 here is CASSAYSGRGEQFF. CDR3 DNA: TGTGCCAGCAGTGCGTATAGCGGGCGGGGTGAGCAGTTCTTC.

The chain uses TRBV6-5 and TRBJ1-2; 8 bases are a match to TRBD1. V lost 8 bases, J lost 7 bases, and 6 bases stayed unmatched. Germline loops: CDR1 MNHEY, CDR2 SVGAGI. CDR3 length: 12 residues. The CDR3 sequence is CASLTQGAGYTF. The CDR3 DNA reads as TGTGCCAGCCTTACCCAGGGGGCTGGCTACACCTTC.

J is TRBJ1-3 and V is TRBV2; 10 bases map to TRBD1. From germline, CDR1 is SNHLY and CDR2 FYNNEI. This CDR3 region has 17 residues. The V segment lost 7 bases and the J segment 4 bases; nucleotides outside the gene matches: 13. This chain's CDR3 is CASKKQPTGGDGNTIYF. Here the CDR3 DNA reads TGTGCCAGCAAGAAACAACCGACAGGGGGCGACGGAAACACCATATATTTT.

The CDR3 loop is CASSLPSGGSQGGELFF. The CDR3 DNA reads as TGTGCCAGCAGCTTACCTAGCGGGGGGTCACAGGGCGGGGAGCTGTTTTTT. This chain connects TRBV7-3 to TRBJ2-2; 11 bases align to TRBD2. The trim removed 2 bases at V and 7 bases at J, leaving 9 bases unmatched. Looked up from germline, CDR1 is SGHTA and CDR2 is FQGTGA. CDR3 length: 17 residues.

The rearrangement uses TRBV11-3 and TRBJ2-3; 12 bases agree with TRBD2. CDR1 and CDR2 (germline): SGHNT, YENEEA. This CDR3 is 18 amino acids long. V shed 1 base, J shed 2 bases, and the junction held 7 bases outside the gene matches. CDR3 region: CASSLGVGLAGPTDTQYF. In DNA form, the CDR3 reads TGTGCCAGCAGCTTAGGGGTCGGACTAGCGGGACCCACAGATACGCAGTATTTT.

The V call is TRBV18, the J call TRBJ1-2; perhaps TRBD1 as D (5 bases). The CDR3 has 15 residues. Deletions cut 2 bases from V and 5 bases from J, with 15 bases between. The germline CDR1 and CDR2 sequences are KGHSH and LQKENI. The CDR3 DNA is TGTGCCAGCTCACCAGGGACGGATGGAGGGTATGGCTACACCTTC. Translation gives CASSPGTDGGYGYTF.

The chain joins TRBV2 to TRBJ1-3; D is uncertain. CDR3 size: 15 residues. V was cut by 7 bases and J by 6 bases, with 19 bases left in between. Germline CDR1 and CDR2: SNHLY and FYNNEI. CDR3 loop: CASTQAGQVVNTIYF. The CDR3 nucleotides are TGTGCCAGCACTCAGGCAGGCCAGGTGGTAAACACCATATATTTT.

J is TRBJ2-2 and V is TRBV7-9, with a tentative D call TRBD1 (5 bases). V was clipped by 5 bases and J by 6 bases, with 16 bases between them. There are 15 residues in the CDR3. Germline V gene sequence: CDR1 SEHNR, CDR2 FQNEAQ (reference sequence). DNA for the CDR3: TGTGCCAGCAGCCTAAGGCCACAGGCGTCCGGGGAGCTGTTTTTT. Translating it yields CASSLRPQASGELFF.

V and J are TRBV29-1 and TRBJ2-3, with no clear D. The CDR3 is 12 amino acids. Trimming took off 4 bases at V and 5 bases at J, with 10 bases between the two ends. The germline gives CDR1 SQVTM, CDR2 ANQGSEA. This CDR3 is CSVVGVGDTQYF. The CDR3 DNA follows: TGCAGCGTTGTTGGAGTAGGAGATACGCAGTATTTT.

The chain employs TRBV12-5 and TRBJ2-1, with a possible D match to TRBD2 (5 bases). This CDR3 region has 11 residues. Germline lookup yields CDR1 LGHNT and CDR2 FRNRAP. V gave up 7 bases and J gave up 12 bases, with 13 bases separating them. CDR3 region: CASDASEGQFF. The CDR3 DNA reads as TGTGCTAGTGATGCGAGTGAGGGGCAGTTCTTC. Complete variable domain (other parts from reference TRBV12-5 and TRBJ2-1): DARVTQTPRHKVTEMGQEVTMRCQPILGHNTVFWYRQTMMQGLELLAYFRNRAPLDDSGMPKDRFSAEMPDATLATLKIQPSEPRDSAVYFCASDASEGQFFGPGTRLTVL.

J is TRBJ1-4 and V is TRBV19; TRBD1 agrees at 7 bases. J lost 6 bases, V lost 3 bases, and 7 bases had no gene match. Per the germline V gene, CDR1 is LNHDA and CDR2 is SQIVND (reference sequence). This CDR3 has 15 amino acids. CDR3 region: CASSINRGVYEKLFF. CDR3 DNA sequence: TGTGCCAGTAGTATTAACAGGGGAGTTTATGAAAAACTGTTTTTT.

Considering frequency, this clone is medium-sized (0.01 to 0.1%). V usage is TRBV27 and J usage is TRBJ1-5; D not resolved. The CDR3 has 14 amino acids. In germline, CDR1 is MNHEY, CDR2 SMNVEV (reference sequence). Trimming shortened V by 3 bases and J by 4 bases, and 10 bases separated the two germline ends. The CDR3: CASSFSARNQPQHF. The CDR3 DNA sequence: TGTGCCAGCAGTTTTTCAGCCAGGAATCAGCCCCAGCATTTT.

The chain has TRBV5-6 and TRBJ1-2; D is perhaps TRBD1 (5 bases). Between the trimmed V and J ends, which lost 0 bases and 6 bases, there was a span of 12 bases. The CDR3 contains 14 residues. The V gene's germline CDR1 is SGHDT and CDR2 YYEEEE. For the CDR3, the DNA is TGTGCCAGCAGCTTGGTGGGGCAGGGCCATGGCTACACCTTC. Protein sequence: CASSLVGQGHGYTF.

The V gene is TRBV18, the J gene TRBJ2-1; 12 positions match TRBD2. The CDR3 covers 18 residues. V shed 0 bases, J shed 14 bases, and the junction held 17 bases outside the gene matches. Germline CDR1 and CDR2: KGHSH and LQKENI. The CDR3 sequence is CASSPPGSQRTSGNRKFF. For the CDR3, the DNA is TGTGCCAGCTCACCACCGGGCAGCCAACGGACTAGCGGGAACCGTAAGTTCTTC.

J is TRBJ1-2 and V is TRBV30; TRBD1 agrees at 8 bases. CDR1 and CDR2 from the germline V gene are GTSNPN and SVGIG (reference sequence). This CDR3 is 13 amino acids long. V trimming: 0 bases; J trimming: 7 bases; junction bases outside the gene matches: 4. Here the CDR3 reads CAWSVAGGVGYTF. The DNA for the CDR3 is TGTGCCTGGAGTGTAGCAGGGGGCGTTGGCTACACCTTC.

The CDR3 region is CASSLRGVRLANSPLHF. In DNA form, the CDR3 reads TGTGCCAGCTCATTAAGGGGCGTCAGGCTGGCTAACTCACCCCTCCACTTT. The chain is built from TRBV18 and TRBJ1-6; TRBD1 might be the D (5 bases). The CDR3 length is 17 residues. Germline values: CDR1 KGHSH, CDR2 LQKENI. Trimming took 5 bases from V and 10 from J, leaving 24 bases between them.

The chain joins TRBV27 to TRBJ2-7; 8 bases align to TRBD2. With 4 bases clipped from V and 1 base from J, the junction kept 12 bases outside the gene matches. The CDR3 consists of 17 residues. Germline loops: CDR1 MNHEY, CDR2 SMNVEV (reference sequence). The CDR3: CASSSPSRASGSYEQYF. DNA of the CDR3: TGTGCCAGCAGTTCACCCAGCAGGGCTAGCGGGTCCTACGAGCAGTACTTC.

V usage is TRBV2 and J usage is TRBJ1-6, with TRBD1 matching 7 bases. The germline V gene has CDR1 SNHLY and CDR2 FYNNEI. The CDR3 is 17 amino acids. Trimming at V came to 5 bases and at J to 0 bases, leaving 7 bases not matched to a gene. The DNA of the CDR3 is TGTGCCAGCAGTTATGACAGGGCAAGCTCCTATAATTCACCCCTCCACTTT. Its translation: CASSYDRASSYNSPLHF. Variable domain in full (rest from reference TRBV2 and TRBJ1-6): EPEVTQTPSHQVTQMGQEVILRCVPISNHLYFYWYRQILGQKVEFLVSFYNNEISEKSEIFDDQFSVERPDGSNFTLKIRSTKLEDSAMYFCASSYDRASSYNSPLHFGNGTRLTVT.

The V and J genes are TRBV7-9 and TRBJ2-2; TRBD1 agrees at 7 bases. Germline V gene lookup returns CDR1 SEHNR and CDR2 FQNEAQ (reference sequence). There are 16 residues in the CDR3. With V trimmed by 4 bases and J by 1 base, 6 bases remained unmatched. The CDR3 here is CASSWADRLNTGELFF. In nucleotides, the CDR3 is TGTGCCAGCAGCTGGGCGGACAGGTTGAACACCGGGGAGCTGTTTTTT.